One sample yielded the 18 T cell receptor beta chains listed below, sequenced in a study of post-analysis software for immune sequencing data. These receptors are not linked to any known antigen. Study outcomes and limitations: TRBV segments more frequent in patients than in controls numbered several and included TRBV5-6, TRBV5-1 and TRBV20-1.

Each TCR beta cDNA library carried unique molecular identifiers. TCRdb itself ran the PCR reads through MiXCR, one entry per CDR3 protein. Among about 820,000 distinct CDR3 sequences listed, under 70% were seen once. Sample: blood. All receptors come from a girl aged 5 to 17 with multiple sclerosis.

This chain uses TRBV29-1 with TRBJ2-1; possible D gene TRBD1, 6 bases. Germline CDR1 SQVTM, CDR2 ANQGSEA. The CDR3 runs 13 residues. Trimming removed 4 bases at V and 2 bases at J, with 9 bases between. CDR3 sequence: CSVVRGPYNEQFF. DNA for the CDR3: TGCAGCGTTGTCAGGGGTCCCTACAATGAGCAGTTCTTC.

In its sample, this clonotype was seen once. The genes are TRBV3-1 and TRBJ2-3; TRBD2 matches 12 bases. V shed 1 base and J 7 bases; nucleotides not matched to a gene: 6. The CDR3 extends over 16 amino acids. Looked up from germline, CDR1 is LGHDT and CDR2 is YNNKEL (reference sequence). The DNA for the CDR3 is TGTGCCAGCAGCCAAGTTAGTCTAGCGGGGGGGAATACGCAGTATTTT. Protein product: CASSQVSLAGGNTQYF.

The sample holds a few counts of this clonotype. This chain links TRBV12-3 or TRBV12-4 with TRBJ2-3; D not resolved. V lost 3 bases to trimming and J lost 0 bases, with 10 bases between them. The CDR3 length is 15 residues. The CDR3 DNA sequence: TGTGCCAGCAGTTTCGACGGGCGAAGCACAGATACGCAGTATTTT. Encoded protein: CASSFDGRSTDTQYF.

The genes are TRBV6-2 or TRBV6-3 and TRBJ1-2; unclear D gene. The CDR3 is made up of 14 amino acids. Germline CDR1 and CDR2: MNHEY and SVGEGT. Trimming pared 7 bases from V and 7 bases from J, leaving 19 bases between. This chain's CDR3 is CASTPGGTRVGYTF. Written as DNA, the CDR3 is TGTGCCAGCACTCCGGGAGGTACGCGGGTTGGCTACACCTTC.

The genes are TRBV18 and TRBJ2-1; D is possibly TRBD1 (6 bases). The germline CDR1 and CDR2 sequences are KGHSH and LQKENI. This CDR3 contains 13 residues. The ends were cut back, 7 bases at V and 6 bases at J, with 13 bases in the middle. For the CDR3, the DNA is TGTGCCAGCTTACTGGTGGGGGCCAATGAGCAGTTCTTC. It translates to CASLLVGANEQFF. Variable domain in full (rest from reference TRBV18 and TRBJ2-1): NAGVMQNPRHLVRRRGQEARLRCSPMKGHSHVYWYRQLPEEGLKFMVYLQKENIIDESGMPKERFSAEFPKEGPSILRIQQVVRGDSAAYFCASLLVGANEQFFGPGTRLTVL.

The chain has TRBV20-1 and TRBJ2-5; either TRBD1 or TRBD2 may supply D (5 bases each). This CDR3 is 16 amino acids long. Germline CDR1 reads DFQATT; CDR2 reads SNEGSKA (reference sequence). The germline V and J ends were trimmed by 0 bases and 5 bases, with 19 bases remaining between them. The CDR3: CSAREYLGTTMETQYF. In DNA form, the CDR3 reads TGCAGTGCTAGAGAATATTTAGGGACGACGATGGAGACCCAGTACTTC.

The chain employs TRBV15 and TRBJ2-7, with TRBD2 matching 13 bases. The J call may be in error: the DNA end matches TRBJ2-5 better. The CDR3 contains 15 residues. CDR1 LNHNV and CDR2 YYDKDF come from the germline V gene (reference sequence). This CDR3 is CATSRTSGGAETQYF. In nucleotides, the CDR3 is TGTGCCACCAGCAGAACTAGCGGGGGGGCCGAGACCCAGTACTTC.

This chain uses TRBV6-5 with TRBJ1-4, with TRBD1 identical over 8 bases. Germline V gene sequence: CDR1 MNHEY, CDR2 SVGAGI. This CDR3 is built from 15 residues. Trimming cost V 0 bases and J 6 bases; bases outside gene matches: 3. The CDR3 coding sequence is TGTGCCAGCAGTTACTCGACAGGGGAGGATGAAAAACTGTTTTTT. Its protein product is CASSYSTGEDEKLFF.

The V gene is TRBV6-2 or TRBV6-3, the J gene TRBJ1-1; D ambiguous. Trimming took off 3 bases at V and 10 bases at J, with 15 bases between the two ends. This CDR3 has 13 residues. Germline values: CDR1 MNHEY, CDR2 SVGEGT. CDR3 protein: CASSYADRAAAFF. CDR3 nucleotides: TGTGCCAGCAGTTATGCGGACCGGGCTGCAGCTTTCTTT.

The genes are TRBV7-9 and TRBJ1-1; TRBD1 matches at 9 bases. The CDR3 runs to 14 residues. J was trimmed by 7 bases and V by 1 base; bases with no gene match: 4. The germline gives CDR1 SEHNR, CDR2 FQNEAQ (reference sequence). CDR3 sequence (DNA): TGTGCCAGCAGCTTAGGGGGACAGGGAATTGAAGCTTTCTTT. Encoded protein: CASSLGGQGIEAFF.

Here the CDR3 reads CASSVGTASYGYTF. The CDR3, as DNA: TGTGCCAGCAGCGTCGGGACAGCCTCTTATGGCTACACCTTC. The chain uses TRBV7-9 and TRBJ1-2; 7 nucleotides align to TRBD1. Germline V gives CDR1 SEHNR, CDR2 FQNEAQ (reference sequence). J lost 5 bases, V lost 5 bases, and 8 bases had no gene match. The CDR3 consists of 14 residues.

The chain recombines TRBV2 with TRBJ1-1; no clear D gene. Trimming shortened V by 8 bases and J by 0 bases, and 10 bases separated the two germline ends. Germline values: CDR1 SNHLY, CDR2 FYNNEI. This CDR3 is built from 13 residues. CDR3 in amino acids: CASRYRMNTEAFF. In DNA form, the CDR3 reads TGTGCCAGCCGTTACAGAATGAACACTGAAGCTTTCTTT.

This clonotype has only one observation. This rearrangement joins TRBV20-1 to TRBJ2-1, with a possible D match to TRBD2 (6 bases). CDR1 DFQATT and CDR2 SNEGSKA come from the germline V gene (reference sequence). This CDR3 contains 15 residues. V was pared by 1 base and J by 3 bases, with 13 bases between. CDR3 sequence reads: CSARVAGQFYNEQFF. In DNA, the CDR3 is TGCAGTGCTAGAGTTGCGGGGCAATTCTACAATGAGCAGTTCTTC.

The J gene is TRBJ2-7, the V gene TRBV27; TRBD2 might be the D (5 bases). The CDR3 contains 12 residues. The germline gives CDR1 MNHEY, CDR2 SMNVEV (reference sequence). The CDR3 DNA reads TGTGCTACCGGGAAGGTCTCCTACGAGCAGTACTTC. Translated: CATGKVSYEQYF.

The chain couples TRBV4-1 to TRBJ2-5; D remains unclear. Germline CDR1 MGHRA, CDR2 YSYEKL. This CDR3 spans 15 amino acids. V was pared by 0 bases and J by 5 bases, with 13 bases between. This CDR3 is CASSQEFSRSETQYF. Here the CDR3 DNA reads TGCGCCAGCAGCCAAGAGTTTAGCAGGTCGGAGACCCAGTACTTC.

This clonotype came up a few times. The chain recombines TRBV29-1 with TRBJ2-1, with unresolved D. In germline, CDR1 is SQVTM, CDR2 ANQGSEA. Trimming removed 3 bases at V and 0 bases at J, with 12 bases between. This CDR3 spans 15 amino acids. CDR3 sequence reads: CSVDDRLSSYNEQFF. CDR3 coding DNA: TGCAGCGTTGATGACCGGCTGAGCTCCTACAATGAGCAGTTCTTC.

This chain connects TRBV25-1 to TRBJ2-1; D is ambiguous. Germline CDR1 reads MGHDK; CDR2 reads SYGVNS. Trimming left V 1 base short and J 10 bases short, with 11 bases between. The CDR3 covers 13 residues. CDR3 protein: CASSEFVGWEQFF. The CDR3 coding sequence is TGTGCCAGCAGTGAATTCGTCGGTTGGGAGCAGTTCTTC.

Of note for this clonotype: Relative to the germline gene, one junction end is altered; a read error may explain this. J is TRBJ2-7 and V is TRBV7-7; D gene uncertain. This CDR3 has 17 amino acids. Germline values: CDR1 SSHAT, CDR2 FNYEAQ (reference sequence). The CDR3 coding sequence is TGTGCTAGCAGCTCCAGCAAGGGCAAAGCTCCCCCCCGCGAGCAGTACTTC. Protein sequence: CASSSSKGKAPPREQYF. The entire variable domain, with the rest obtained from reference TRBV7-7 and TRBJ2-7, is as follows: GAGVSQSPRYKVTKRGQDVTLRCDPISSHATLYWYQQALGQGPEFLTYFNYEAQPDKSGLPSDRFSAERPEGSISTLTIQRTEQRDSAMYRCASSSSKGKAPPREQYFGPGTRLTVT.